A selection of T cell receptor beta chains follows, all from one sample in a study of human T cells and chemical hapten exposure. MiXCR, run by TCRdb on the 5' RACE reads, gives a single entry per CDR3 protein. The sample includes about 140,000 distinct CDR3 sequences, 4.1% of them seen just once. The receptors were gathered from a female donor in good health. The CDR3 runs from the conserved cysteine through the conserved F or W. The order of the fields is V gene, CDR3 protein.

v_gene: TRBV7-2; CDR3aa: CASRGLAHTDTQYF
v_gene: TRBV20-1; CDR3aa: CSAATGGRLAFF
v_gene: TRBV7-2; CDR3aa: CASSIRGRDTQYF
v_gene: TRBV7-9; CDR3aa: CASSFLRRDRTIYGYTF
v_gene: TRBV20-1; CDR3aa: CSARDQQGSYEQYF
v_gene: TRBV7-9; CDR3aa: CASSLQGDTQYF
v_gene: TRBV5-4; CDR3aa: CASSCRGNSPLHF
v_gene: TRBV11-2; CDR3aa: CASSSGNRGPETQYF
v_gene: TRBV27; CDR3aa: CATAWAGSTSTDTQYF
v_gene: TRBV20-1; CDR3aa: CSATAGIGDTQYF
v_gene: TRBV5-1; CDR3aa: CASSLTGGLGTQYF
v_gene: TRBV7-2; CDR3aa: CASSRQFHTEAFF
v_gene: TRBV5-4; CDR3aa: CASSLEDRGCGYTF
v_gene: TRBV7-9; CDR3aa: CASSLDPGGGGSYNSPLHF
v_gene: TRBV7-9; CDR3aa: CASSSTLSAYEQYF
v_gene: TRBV6-1; CDR3aa: CASSGLAGGRSETQYF
v_gene: TRBV7-2; CDR3aa: CASSLGLYRAFF
v_gene: TRBV5-1; CDR3aa: CASSQENIQYF
v_gene: TRBV7-3; CDR3aa: CASSPTRLAGSTDTQYF
v_gene: TRBV14; CDR3aa: CASSQGGYNTIYF
v_gene: TRBV7-9; CDR3aa: CASSRKPQTEENYGYTF
v_gene: TRBV11-3; CDR3aa: CASSSIVRGYTEAFF
v_gene: TRBV5-1; CDR3aa: CASSMWGIQGRSGAFF
v_gene: TRBV9; CDR3aa: CASSVGDLRGGELFF
v_gene: TRBV7-9; CDR3aa: CASSVSWNTEAFF
v_gene: TRBV19; CDR3aa: CDSSMAGSTDTQYF
v_gene: TRBV5-4; CDR3aa: CASSVTTGELFF
v_gene: TRBV5-1; CDR3aa: CASSLMQRPNTEAFF
v_gene: TRBV11-3; CDR3aa: CASSLDRVSGTGGQAEAFF
v_gene: TRBV20-1; CDR3aa: CSAGGLAGSIYNEQFF
v_gene: TRBV20-1; CDR3aa: CSASSSGNQPQHF
v_gene: TRBV12-3/TRBV12-4; CDR3aa: CASSLSPGSGNTEAFF
v_gene: TRBV14; CDR3aa: CASSQVYRLNTEAFF
v_gene: TRBV5-4; CDR3aa: CASSLESGGGNTIYF
v_gene: TRBV18; CDR3aa: CASRTGSGANVLTF
v_gene: TRBV6-6; CDR3aa: CASSSPQESGNTIYF
v_gene: TRBV3-1; CDR3aa: CASSETANTGELFF
v_gene: TRBV6-2/TRBV6-3; CDR3aa: CASSYSPGQGVIQPQHF
v_gene: TRBV4-3; CDR3aa: CASSQGLNRGLGNQPQHF
v_gene: TRBV7-9; CDR3aa: CASSWNNEQFF
v_gene: TRBV29-1; CDR3aa: CSVYRDFNYGYTF
v_gene: TRBV20-1; CDR3aa: CSARLAGIQETQYF
v_gene: TRBV7-9; CDR3aa: CASSLPQGYGDEQYF
v_gene: TRBV12-3/TRBV12-4; CDR3aa: CASSFVSYNEQFF
v_gene: TRBV29-1; CDR3aa: CSVERGRNTEAFF
v_gene: TRBV3-1; CDR3aa: CASSPTGSDTGELFF
v_gene: TRBV5-1; CDR3aa: CASSQPGTGANVLTF
v_gene: TRBV11-2; CDR3aa: CASSLGQSSGNTIYF
v_gene: TRBV18; CDR3aa: CASSPKIGPNYGYTF